Reported below is one TCR beta chain. The antigen is unknown. Using immunoSEQ multiplex PCR, the repertoire was profiled, and TCRdb retains in-frame clones only, with some absent. This sample has 69,000 or so clones, with more than 75% found just once. These data come from a study of OX40 agonist ivuxolimab in advanced cancers. Study-wide background: Patients were treated with ivuxolimab, an agonistic anti-OX40 (CD134) antibody. Study-level results: Researchers did not establish what antigens the expanded peripheral T cells target.

The receptor comes from an adult with an advanced solid tumor such as melanoma, head and neck, liver or kidney cancer. Material: CD4+ or CD8+ T cells sorted from blood, obtained in a trial of the OX40 agonist ivuxolimab.

CDR3 nucleotide sequence: TGTGCCACCAGCAGCCACAGGACTAGCGGTCAAGAGACCCAGTACTTC. Protein: CATSSHRTSGQETQYF. This chain joins TRBV15 and TRBJ2-5; 10 bases align to TRBD2. Germline CDR1 LNHNV, CDR2 YYDKDF (reference sequence). V dropped 3 bases and J dropped 2; count of bases not matched to a gene: 6. The CDR3 is 16 residues long. The variable domain in full, completed from reference TRBV15 and TRBJ2-5, reads DAMVIQNPRYQVTQFGKPVTLSCSQTLNHNVMYWYQQKSSQAPKLLFHYYDKDFNNEADTPDNFQSRRPNTSFCFLDIRSPGLGDTAMYLCATSSHRTSGQETQYFGPGTRLLVL.